Here is one T cell receptor beta chain with its context. These data are taken from a study of blood T cell repertoires in COVID-19. As for the study in general: Acute-phase and convalescent COVID-19 samples originated in the United States, Italy and Spain.

Using immunoSEQ multiplex PCR, the repertoire was profiled, and TCRdb retains in-frame clones only, with some absent. The table has fewer than 65,000 clones, around 89% seen once; the top ten hold 1.6%. The CDR3 loop spans 15 amino acids. Trimming removed 4 bases from V and 2 bases from J; junction bases left unmatched: 3. Germline CDR1 SGHNT, CDR2 YYREEE (reference sequence). Input material: peripheral blood. The receptor was isolated from a man between 60 and 75 years old with acute or convalescent COVID-19. V gene TRBV5-4 combines with J gene TRBJ1-3; 10 bases align to TRBD1. The CDR3 DNA reads as TGTGCCAGCAGCATAGACAGGGGGCCTGGAAACACCATATATTTT. This gives the protein CASSIDRGPGNTIYF.